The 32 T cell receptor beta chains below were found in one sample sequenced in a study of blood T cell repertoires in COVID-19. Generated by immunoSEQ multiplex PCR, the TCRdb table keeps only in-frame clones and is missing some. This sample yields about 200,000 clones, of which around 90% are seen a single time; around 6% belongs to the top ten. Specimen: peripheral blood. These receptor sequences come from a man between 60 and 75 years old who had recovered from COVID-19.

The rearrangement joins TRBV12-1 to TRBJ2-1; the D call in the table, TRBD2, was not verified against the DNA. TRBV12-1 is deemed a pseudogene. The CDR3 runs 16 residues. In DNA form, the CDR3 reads TGTGCCAGCAGCTCCCCCCGGGGGACTCCCTACAATGAGCAGTTCTTC. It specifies CASSSPRGTPYNEQFF.

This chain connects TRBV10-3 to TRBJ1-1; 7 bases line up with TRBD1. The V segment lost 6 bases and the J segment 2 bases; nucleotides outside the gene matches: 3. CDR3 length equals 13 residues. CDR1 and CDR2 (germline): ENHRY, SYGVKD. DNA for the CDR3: TGTGCCATCAGCGGACAGGCAAACACTGAAGCTTTCTTT. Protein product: CAISGQANTEAFF.

For the CDR3, the DNA is TGTGCCAGCAGCTTGAGGACAGGGGGCCGCACTGAAGCTTTCTTT. It is translated as CASSLRTGGRTEAFF. The V gene is TRBV7-3, the J gene TRBJ1-1; 11 bases fit TRBD1. CDR3 length: 15 residues. V was pared by 3 bases and J by 4 bases, with 4 bases of the junction left unmatched. Germline V gene data show CDR1 as SGHTA and CDR2 as FQGTGA.

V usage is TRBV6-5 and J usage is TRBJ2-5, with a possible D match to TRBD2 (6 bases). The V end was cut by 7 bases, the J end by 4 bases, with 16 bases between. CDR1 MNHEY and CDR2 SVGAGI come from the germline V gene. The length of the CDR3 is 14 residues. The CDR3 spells CASTPRGSSETQYF. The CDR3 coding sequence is TGTGCCAGCACCCCCCGGGGGAGTTCAGAGACCCAGTACTTC.

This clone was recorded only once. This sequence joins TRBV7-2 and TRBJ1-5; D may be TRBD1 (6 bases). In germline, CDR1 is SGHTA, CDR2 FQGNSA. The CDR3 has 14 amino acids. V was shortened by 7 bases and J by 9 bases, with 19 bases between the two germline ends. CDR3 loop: CASNLQGEGGPQHF. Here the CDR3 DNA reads TGTGCCAGCAACCTACAGGGTGAGGGTGGGCCCCAGCATTTT.

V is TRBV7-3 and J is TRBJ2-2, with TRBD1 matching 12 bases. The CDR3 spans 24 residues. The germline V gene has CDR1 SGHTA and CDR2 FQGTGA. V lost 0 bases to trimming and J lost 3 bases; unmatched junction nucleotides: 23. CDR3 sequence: CASSLTAGQGAASDGRRDTGELFF. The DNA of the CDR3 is TGTGCCAGCAGCTTAACCGCGGGACAGGGGGCGGCATCAGACGGGAGGAGGGACACCGGGGAGCTGTTTTTT.

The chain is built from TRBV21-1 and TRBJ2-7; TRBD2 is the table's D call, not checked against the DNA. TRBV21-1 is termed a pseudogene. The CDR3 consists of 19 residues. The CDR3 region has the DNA TGTGCCAGCAGCAAAGGACAACTAGCGGGAGGGAGGAGCTCCTACGAGCAGTACTTC. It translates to CASSKGQLAGGRSSYEQYF.

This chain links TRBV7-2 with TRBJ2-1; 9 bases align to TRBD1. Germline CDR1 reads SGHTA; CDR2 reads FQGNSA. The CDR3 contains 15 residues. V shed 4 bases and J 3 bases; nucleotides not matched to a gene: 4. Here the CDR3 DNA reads TGTGCCAGCAGCTGGGACAGGGCAAACTACAATGAGCAGTTCTTC. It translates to CASSWDRANYNEQFF.

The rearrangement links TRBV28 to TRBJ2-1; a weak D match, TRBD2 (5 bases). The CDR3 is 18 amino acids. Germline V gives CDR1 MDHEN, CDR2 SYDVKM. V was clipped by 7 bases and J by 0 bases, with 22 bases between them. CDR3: CASTVGARVRSSYNEQFF. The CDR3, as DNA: TGTGCCAGCACGGTTGGTGCGAGGGTCCGAAGCTCCTACAATGAGCAGTTCTTC.

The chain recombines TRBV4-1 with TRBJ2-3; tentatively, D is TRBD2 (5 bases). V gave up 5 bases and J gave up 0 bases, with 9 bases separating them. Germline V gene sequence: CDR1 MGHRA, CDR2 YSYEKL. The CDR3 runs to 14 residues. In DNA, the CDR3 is TGCGCCAGCAGCGATCGGGGTAGCACAGATACGCAGTATTTT. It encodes CASSDRGSTDTQYF.

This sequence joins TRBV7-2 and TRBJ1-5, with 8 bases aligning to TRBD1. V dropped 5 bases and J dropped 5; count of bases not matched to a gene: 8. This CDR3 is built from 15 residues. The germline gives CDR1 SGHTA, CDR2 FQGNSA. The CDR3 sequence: CASSQTGAFHQPQHF. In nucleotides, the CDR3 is TGTGCCAGCAGCCAGACAGGGGCGTTTCATCAGCCCCAGCATTTT.

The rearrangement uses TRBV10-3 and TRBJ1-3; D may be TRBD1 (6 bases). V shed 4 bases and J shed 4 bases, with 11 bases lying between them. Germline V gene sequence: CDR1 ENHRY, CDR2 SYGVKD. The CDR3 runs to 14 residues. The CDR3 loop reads CAISGGGAGNTIYF. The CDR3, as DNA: TGTGCCATCAGTGGGGGGGGCGCCGGAAACACCATATATTTT.

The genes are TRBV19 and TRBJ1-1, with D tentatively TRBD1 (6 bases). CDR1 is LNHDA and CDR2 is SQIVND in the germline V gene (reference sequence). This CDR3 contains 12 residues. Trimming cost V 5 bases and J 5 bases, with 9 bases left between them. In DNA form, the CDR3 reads TGTGCCAGTAGTCTTAGGGGGACTGAAGCTTTCTTT. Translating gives CASSLRGTEAFF.

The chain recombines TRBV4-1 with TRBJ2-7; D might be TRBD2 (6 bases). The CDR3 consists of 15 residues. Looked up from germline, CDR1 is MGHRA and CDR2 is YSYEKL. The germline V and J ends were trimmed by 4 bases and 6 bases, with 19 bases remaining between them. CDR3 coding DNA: TGCGCCAGCAGCCTTTTAGCGCACGCGGGGAGCGAGCAGTACTTC. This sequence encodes CASSLLAHAGSEQYF.

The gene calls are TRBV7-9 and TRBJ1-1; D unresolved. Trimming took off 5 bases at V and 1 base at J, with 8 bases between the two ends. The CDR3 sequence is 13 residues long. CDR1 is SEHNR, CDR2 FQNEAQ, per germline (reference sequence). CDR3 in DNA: TGTGCCAGCAGCCCCCGGGGGAACACTGAAGCTTTCTTT. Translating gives CASSPRGNTEAFF. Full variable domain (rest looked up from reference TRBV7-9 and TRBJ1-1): DTGVSQNPRHKITKRGQNVTFRCDPISEHNRLYWYRQTLGQGPEFLTYFQNEAQLEKSRLLSDRFSAERPKGSFSTLEIQRTEQGDSAMYLCASSPRGNTEAFFGQGTRLTVV.

The CDR3 sequence: CASRTPGTAYEQYF. Written as DNA, the CDR3 is TGCGCCAGCCGAACGCCGGGAACCGCCTACGAGCAGTACTTC. The chain links TRBV5-1 to TRBJ2-7, with a tentative D call TRBD2 (5 bases). CDR1 is SGHRS, CDR2 YFSETQ, per germline. Between the trimmed V and J ends, which lost 7 bases and 2 bases, there was a span of 16 bases. The CDR3 sequence is 14 residues long. The full variable domain, in which reference TRBV5-1 and TRBJ2-7 provide the parts outside the CDR3, is KAGVTQTPRYLIKTRGQQVTLSCSPISGHRSVSWYQQTPGQGLQFLFEYFSETQRNKGNFPGRFSGRQFSNSRSEMNVSTLELGDSALYLCASRTPGTAYEQYFGPGTRLTVT.

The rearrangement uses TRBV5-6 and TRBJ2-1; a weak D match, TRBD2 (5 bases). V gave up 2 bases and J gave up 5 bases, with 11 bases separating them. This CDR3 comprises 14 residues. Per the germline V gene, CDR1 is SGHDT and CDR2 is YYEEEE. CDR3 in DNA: TGTGCCAGCAGCTTCACGACTATTAACAATGAGCAGTTCTTC. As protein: CASSFTTINNEQFF.

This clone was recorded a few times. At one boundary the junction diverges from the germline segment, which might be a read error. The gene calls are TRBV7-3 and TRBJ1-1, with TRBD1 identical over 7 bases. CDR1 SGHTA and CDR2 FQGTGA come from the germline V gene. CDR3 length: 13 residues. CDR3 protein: CASSLTGTDQKTF. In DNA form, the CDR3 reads TGTGCCAGCAGCTTGACTGGGACAGACCAAAAAACATTT.

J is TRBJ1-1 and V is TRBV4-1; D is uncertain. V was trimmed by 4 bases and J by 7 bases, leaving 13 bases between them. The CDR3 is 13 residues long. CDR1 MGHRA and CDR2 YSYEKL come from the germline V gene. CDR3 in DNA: TGCGCCAGCAGCCGCGACCGGGGTCTTGAAGCTTTCTTT. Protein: CASSRDRGLEAFF.

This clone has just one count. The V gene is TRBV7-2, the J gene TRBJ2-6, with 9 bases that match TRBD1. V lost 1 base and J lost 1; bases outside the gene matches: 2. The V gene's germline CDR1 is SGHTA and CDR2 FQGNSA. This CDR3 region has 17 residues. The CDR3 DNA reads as TGTGCCAGCAGCTTAGTTGGGACAGGGTCTGGGGCCAACGTCCTGACTTTC. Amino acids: CASSLVGTGSGANVLTF.

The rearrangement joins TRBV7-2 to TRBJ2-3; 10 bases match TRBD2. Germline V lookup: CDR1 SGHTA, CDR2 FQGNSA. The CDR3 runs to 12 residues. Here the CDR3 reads CSSGRGRDTQYF. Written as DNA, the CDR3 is TGTTCGAGCGGGAGGGGGAGAGATACGCAGTATTTT.

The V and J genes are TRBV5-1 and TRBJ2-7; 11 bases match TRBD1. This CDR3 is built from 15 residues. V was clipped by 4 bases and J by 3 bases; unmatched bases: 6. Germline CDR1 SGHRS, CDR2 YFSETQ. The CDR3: CASSDGTGGVYEQYF. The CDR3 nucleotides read TGCGCCAGCAGCGACGGGACAGGGGGAGTCTACGAGCAGTACTTC.

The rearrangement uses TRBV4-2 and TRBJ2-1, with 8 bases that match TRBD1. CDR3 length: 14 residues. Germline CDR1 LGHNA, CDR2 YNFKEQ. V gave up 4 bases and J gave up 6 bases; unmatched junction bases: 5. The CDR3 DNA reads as TGTGCCAGCAGCCGGGGCGGGACAGGCAATGAGCAGTTCTTC. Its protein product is CASSRGGTGNEQFF.

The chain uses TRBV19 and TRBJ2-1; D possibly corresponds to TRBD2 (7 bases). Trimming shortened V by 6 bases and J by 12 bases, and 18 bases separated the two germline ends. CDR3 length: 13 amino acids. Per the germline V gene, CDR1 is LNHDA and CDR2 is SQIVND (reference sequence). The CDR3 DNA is TGTGCCAGTAGATCCTCGTCGGGGGGCCCGCAGTTCTTC. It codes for CASRSSSGGPQFF.

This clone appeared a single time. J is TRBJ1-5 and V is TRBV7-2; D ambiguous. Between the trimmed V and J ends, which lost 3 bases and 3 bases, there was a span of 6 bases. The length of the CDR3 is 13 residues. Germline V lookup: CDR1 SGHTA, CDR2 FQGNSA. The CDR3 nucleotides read TGTGCCAGCAGCTTCCACTCCAATCAGCCCCAGCATTTT. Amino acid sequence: CASSFHSNQPQHF.

CDR3 protein: CSVAGTASGSTDTQYF. CDR3 in DNA: TGCAGCGTTGCCGGGACAGCCAGCGGGAGTACAGATACGCAGTATTTT. V is TRBV29-1 and J is TRBJ2-3; maybe TRBD2 (8 bases). The V gene's germline CDR1 is SQVTM and CDR2 ANQGSEA. The CDR3 extends over 16 amino acids. Deletions cut 4 bases from V and 3 bases from J, with 20 bases between.

CDR3 nucleotides: TGTGCCAGTAGTACCTCCCAGGCCTACGAGCAGTACTTC. Translated, it gives CASSTSQAYEQYF. The J gene is TRBJ2-7, the V gene TRBV19; D gene unclear. V gave up 4 bases and J gave up 2 bases, with 9 bases separating them. CDR3 length equals 13 residues. From germline, CDR1 is LNHDA and CDR2 SQIVND (reference sequence).

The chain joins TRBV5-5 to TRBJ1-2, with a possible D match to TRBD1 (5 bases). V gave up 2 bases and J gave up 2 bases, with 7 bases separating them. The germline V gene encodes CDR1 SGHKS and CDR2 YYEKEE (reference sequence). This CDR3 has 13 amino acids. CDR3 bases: TGTGCCAGCAGCTTTTCAGGGAACTATGGCTACACCTTC. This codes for CASSFSGNYGYTF.

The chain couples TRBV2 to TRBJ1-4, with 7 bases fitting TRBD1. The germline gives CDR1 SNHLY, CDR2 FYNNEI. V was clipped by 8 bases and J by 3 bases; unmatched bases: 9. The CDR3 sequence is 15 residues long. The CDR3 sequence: CASERQGGANEKLFF. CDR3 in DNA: TGTGCCAGCGAGAGACAGGGAGGTGCTAATGAAAAACTGTTTTTT.

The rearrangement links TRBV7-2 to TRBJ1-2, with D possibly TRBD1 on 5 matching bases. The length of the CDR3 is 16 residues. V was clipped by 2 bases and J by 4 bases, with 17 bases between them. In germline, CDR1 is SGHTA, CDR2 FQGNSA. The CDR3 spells CASSLRRAVQGYGYTF. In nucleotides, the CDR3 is TGTGCCAGCAGCTTACGCAGGGCGGTGCAGGGCTATGGCTACACCTTC.

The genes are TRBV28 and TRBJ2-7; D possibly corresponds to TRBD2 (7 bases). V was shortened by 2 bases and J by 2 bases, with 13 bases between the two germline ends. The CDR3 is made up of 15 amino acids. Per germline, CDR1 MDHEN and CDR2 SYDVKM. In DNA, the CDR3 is TGTGCCAGCAGTTTAAGCGGGGAGGGGGCCTACGAGCAGTACTTC. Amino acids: CASSLSGEGAYEQYF.

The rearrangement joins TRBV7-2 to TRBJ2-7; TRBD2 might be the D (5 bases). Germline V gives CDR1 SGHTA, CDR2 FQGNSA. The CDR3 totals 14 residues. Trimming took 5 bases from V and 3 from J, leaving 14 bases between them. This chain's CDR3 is CASSRRAEVYEQYF. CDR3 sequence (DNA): TGTGCCAGCAGCCGGCGAGCGGAGGTCTACGAGCAGTACTTC.